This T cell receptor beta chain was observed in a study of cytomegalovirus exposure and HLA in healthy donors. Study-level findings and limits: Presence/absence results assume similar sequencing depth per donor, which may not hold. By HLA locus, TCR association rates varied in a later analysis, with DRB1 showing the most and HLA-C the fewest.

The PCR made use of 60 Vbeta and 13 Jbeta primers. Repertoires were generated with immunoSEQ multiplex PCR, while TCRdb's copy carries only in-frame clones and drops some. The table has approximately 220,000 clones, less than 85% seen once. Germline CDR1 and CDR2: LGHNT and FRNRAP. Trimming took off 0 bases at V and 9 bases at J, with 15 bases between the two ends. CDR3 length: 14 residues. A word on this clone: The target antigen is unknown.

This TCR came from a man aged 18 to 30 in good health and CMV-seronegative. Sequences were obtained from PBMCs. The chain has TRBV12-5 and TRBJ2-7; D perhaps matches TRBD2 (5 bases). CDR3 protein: CASGLVEEAAGQYF. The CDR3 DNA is TGTGCTAGTGGTTTGGTAGAGGAGGCGGCCGGGCAGTACTTC. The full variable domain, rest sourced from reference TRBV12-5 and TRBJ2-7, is DARVTQTPRHKVTEMGQEVTMRCQPILGHNTVFWYRQTMMQGLELLAYFRNRAPLDDSGMPKDRFSAEMPDATLATLKIQPSEPRDSAVYFCASGLVEEAAGQYFGPGTRLTVT.